The clone carrying this T cell receptor (beta chain) came up a few times. Its specificity is not known. A multiplex PCR was run with 60 Vbeta primers and 13 Jbeta primers. Sequencing was performed with immunoSEQ multiplex PCR; in TCRdb, only in-frame clones are kept and a portion is missing. The sample contains 100,000 to 150,000 clones, 76% of which appear only once. The V end lost 1 base, the J end lost 2 bases, and 7 bases lay between the germline ends. Germline loops: CDR1 SGHRS, CDR2 YFSETQ. The CDR3 is made up of 15 amino acids. These data originate in a study of cytomegalovirus exposure and HLA in healthy donors. Study-wide results and limits: Confirmation was obtained in vitro that three CMV-associated chains are specific for CMV antigens.

This chain joins TRBV5-1 and TRBJ2-6, with D possibly matching TRBD1 (6 bases). The sequenced sample was PBMCs. This sequence was found in a female donor in good health and CMV-seropositive. This CDR3 is CASSLTGTGANVLTF. CDR3 DNA sequence: TGCGCCAGCAGCTTGACAGGGACTGGGGCCAACGTCCTGACTTTC.